The rows below give T cell receptor beta chains drawn from one sample of a study of response to subunit inactivated influenza vaccine. One entry per CDR3 protein, called by TCRdb with MiXCR from the RT-PCR reads. The data contain hundreds of thousands of distinct CDR3 sequences, 14% of them singletons. The sample consisted of PBMCs from blood, taken 14 to 15 days before vaccination. The receptors were sampled from a man aged 45 to 65 who received an inactivated influenza vaccine. CDR3s include the opening cysteine and the closing phenylalanine or tryptophan. The D gene is left open where the match is weak. Clone size is shown for a subset of rows, as once, few, many or a class of expanded clone.

D gene | J gene | clone size | V gene | CDR3 protein | CDR3 DNA
. | TRBJ2-7 | few | TRBV6-2/TRBV6-3 | CASSRIWEQYF | TGTGCCAGCAGTAGGATCTGGGAGCAGTACTTC
TRBD2 | TRBJ2-1 | . | TRBV30 | CIAGGYNEQFF | TGTATAGCGGGGGGATACAATGAGCAGTTCTTC
TRBD1 | TRBJ2-5 | . | TRBV7-9 | CASSTNRGETQYF | TGTGCCAGCAGCACAAACAGGGGAGAGACCCAGTACTTC
TRBD2 | TRBJ2-3 | few | TRBV3-1 | CASSPGLARRTDTQYF | TGTGCCAGCAGCCCGGGACTAGCGAGGAGAACAGATACGCAGTATTTT
. | TRBJ2-3 | few | TRBV5-1 | CASSLVAYRDTQYF | TGCGCCAGCAGCTTGGTGGCGTATAGAGATACGCAGTATTTT
TRBD1 | TRBJ1-1 | . | TRBV7-9 | CASSGQGVGAFF | TGTGCCAGCAGCGGACAGGGGGTTGGGGCTTTCTTT
. | TRBJ1-5 | . | TRBV15 | CATSTRIQGYSNQPQHF | TGTGCCACCAGCACCCGCATACAGGGTTATAGCAATCAGCCCCAGCATTTT
. | TRBJ2-5 | many | TRBV25-1 | CASSVPRLYQETQYF | TGTGCCAGCAGTGTGCCAAGGTTGTACCAAGAGACCCAGTACTTC
TRBD2 | TRBJ2-2 | . | TRBV6-1 | CASRRDYLNTGELFF | TGTGCCAGCAGGCGGGACTACCTGAACACCGGGGAGCTGTTTTTT
. | TRBJ2-2 | few | TRBV11-2 | CASSWTETGELFF | TGTGCCAGCAGCTGGACTGAAACCGGGGAGCTGTTTTTT
. | TRBJ2-1 | . | TRBV28 | CASSVSHEQFF | TGTGCCAGCAGCGTCTCCCATGAGCAGTTCTTC
. | TRBJ2-7 | few | TRBV7-6 | CASSSAPSYEQYF | TGTGCCAGCAGCTCGGCCCCATCCTACGAGCAGTACTTC
. | TRBJ2-5 | many | TRBV20-1 | CSARRGEETQYF | TGCAGTGCTAGGCGCGGGGAGGAGACCCAGTACTTC
. | TRBJ1-5 | . | TRBV11-2 | CASSSKSHSYYSNQPQHF | TGTGCCAGCAGCTCAAAGTCCCACAGCTACTATAGCAATCAGCCCCAGCATTTT
. | TRBJ2-2 | few | TRBV5-6 | CASSLFTDATTGELFF | TGTGCCAGCAGCTTGTTTACCGATGCGACAACCGGGGAGCTGTTTTTT
. | TRBJ2-3 | . | TRBV7-8 | CASSLAVTGDTQYF | TGTGCCAGCAGCTTAGCTGTGACTGGAGATACGCAGTATTTT
. | TRBJ1-3 | few | TRBV7-9 | CASTRGRSSGNTIYF | TGTGCCAGCACCCGAGGGAGGTCGTCTGGAAACACCATATATTTT
. | TRBJ2-7 | many | TRBV5-1 | CASSNFPGRQAYEQYF | TGCGCCAGCAGCAATTTTCCGGGACGGCAAGCCTACGAGCAGTACTTC
. | TRBJ1-5 | few | TRBV12-3/TRBV12-4 | CASSLATSGQPQHF | TGTGCCAGCAGTTTAGCCACATCCGGTCAGCCCCAGCATTTT
TRBD2 | TRBJ2-5 | few | TRBV12-3/TRBV12-4 | CASQTGRGETQYF | TGTGCCAGCCAAACGGGGAGGGGAGAGACCCAGTACTTC
TRBD1 | TRBJ2-7 | few | TRBV28 | CASTRTGTTGSYEQYF | TGTGCCAGCACCAGGACAGGGACGACTGGCTCCTACGAGCAGTACTTC
TRBD2 | TRBJ2-7 | few | TRBV29-1 | CSVRLAGAGYEQYF | TGCAGCGTGAGGCTAGCGGGAGCTGGTTACGAGCAGTACTTC
. | TRBJ1-6 | few | TRBV28 | CASSLAGHSSPLHF | TGTGCCAGCAGTTTAGCGGGACACTCTTCACCCCTCCACTTT
TRBD2 | TRBJ2-3 | few | TRBV6-1 | CASSLNGLASSPDTQYF | TGTGCCAGCAGTCTAAATGGACTAGCGAGCTCCCCAGATACGCAGTATTTT
TRBD1 | TRBJ2-5 | . | TRBV4-1 | CASSQTTGFRGETQYF | TGCGCCAGCAGCCAAACGACAGGGTTCCGGGGAGAGACCCAGTACTTC
. | TRBJ1-2 | . | TRBV20-1 | CSARGRLNYGYTF | TGCAGTGCTAGAGGGCGGCTGAACTATGGCTACACCTTC
TRBD1 | TRBJ2-1 | . | TRBV7-6 | CASSLTGVAYNEQFF | TGTGCCAGCAGCTTGACAGGGGTCGCCTACAATGAGCAGTTCTTC
. | TRBJ1-1 | . | TRBV4-1 | CASSQTTEMNTEAFF | TGCGCCAGCAGCCAAACGACAGAGATGAACACTGAAGCTTTCTTT
TRBD2 | TRBJ2-1 | many | TRBV29-1 | CSVDLPSGTNEQFF | TGCAGCGTTGATCTGCCTAGCGGAACAAATGAGCAGTTCTTC
TRBD1 | TRBJ2-7 | . | TRBV12-3/TRBV12-4 | CASRYTTGTEQYF | TGTGCCAGCAGATATACGACAGGGACCGAGCAGTACTTC
TRBD1 | TRBJ2-3 | few | TRBV5-6 | CASSWDRGPDTQYF | TGTGCCAGCAGCTGGGACAGGGGACCAGATACGCAGTATTTT
TRBD1 | TRBJ2-7 | many | TRBV4-2 | CASSPGQGSYEQYF | TGTGCCAGCAGCCCCGGACAGGGATCCTACGAGCAGTACTTC
. | TRBJ2-7 | few | TRBV28 | CASSSPTPTGQYF | TGTGCCAGCAGTTCTCCGACGCCAACGGGGCAGTACTTC
. | TRBJ1-2 | . | TRBV4-1 | CASSQPPVTNYGYTF | TGCGCCAGCAGCCAACCACCAGTGACTAACTATGGCTACACCTTC
. | TRBJ2-3 | few | TRBV9 | CASSAGGLGDTQYF | TGTGCCAGCAGCGCCGGGGGGCTTGGAGATACGCAGTATTTT
. | TRBJ2-2 | . | TRBV19 | CASSIDSRAGELFF | TGTGCCAGTAGTATAGATAGCCGGGCCGGGGAGCTGTTTTTT
TRBD1 | TRBJ2-1 | . | TRBV28 | CASRQGARQFF | TGTGCCAGCAGACAGGGGGCACGGCAGTTCTTC
. | TRBJ2-4 | . | TRBV18 | CASSPSSGVVGNIQYF | TGTGCCAGCTCACCATCATCAGGGGTTGTTGGGAACATTCAGTACTTC
. | TRBJ2-4 | few | TRBV28 | CASSGDGSKNIQYF | TGTGCCAGCAGTGGAGACGGATCGAAAAACATTCAGTACTTC
. | TRBJ2-1 | many | TRBV29-1 | CSVEEATNEQFF | TGCAGCGTTGAGGAGGCCACAAATGAGCAGTTCTTC
TRBD1 | TRBJ1-4 | . | TRBV10-3 | CATRDSPYEKLFF | TGTGCCACGAGGGACAGCCCCTATGAAAAACTGTTTTTT
TRBD1 | TRBJ2-3 | few | TRBV20-1 | CSAITGQGREGTDTQYF | TGCAGTGCTATAACGGGACAGGGGAGGGAGGGCACAGATACGCAGTATTTT
TRBD2 | TRBJ2-3 | . | TRBV7-2 | CASSPSGGAMDTQYF | TGTGCCAGCAGCCCAAGCGGGGGGGCCATGGATACGCAGTATTTT
. | TRBJ2-3 | . | TRBV20-1 | CSASFGNRADTQYF | TGCAGTGCTAGCTTTGGGAATCGGGCAGATACGCAGTATTTT